This T cell receptor beta chain was captured in a study of blood T cell repertoires in COVID-19. Turning to the study itself: COVID-19 samples, acute and convalescent, were from the United States, Italy and Spain.

Participants were aged about 18 to 95 years, lived in around 22 US areas, and enrolled virtually. Assignment of participants to cohorts was predicated upon participant-reported clinical history. Here immunoSEQ multiplex PCR was the method, and the copy in TCRdb shows in-frame clones only, minus some. Found here are around 450,000 clones, roughly nine tenths of them singletons; the top ten hold under 0.85%. Specimen: PBMCs or T cells enriched from blood (not recorded which). The receptor comes from a woman aged 18-29 years who had recovered from COVID-19.

The CDR3 region is CASSLEGVRDTIYF. CDR3 nucleotides: TGCGCCAGCAGCTTGGAGGGGGTACGGGACACCATATATTTT. The V gene is TRBV5-1, the J gene TRBJ1-3; weak D call: TRBD1 (6 bases). The CDR3 contains 14 residues. The germline CDR1 and CDR2 sequences are SGHRS and YFSETQ. V was pared by 0 bases and J by 8 bases, with 12 bases between. The variable domain in full, completed from reference TRBV5-1 and TRBJ1-3, reads KAGVTQTPRYLIKTRGQQVTLSCSPISGHRSVSWYQQTPGQGLQFLFEYFSETQRNKGNFPGRFSGRQFSNSRSEMNVSTLELGDSALYLCASSLEGVRDTIYFGEGSWLTVV.